A single sample is the source of the 20 T cell receptor beta chains below, sequenced in a study of T cell responses to AZD1222 COVID-19 vaccine. Sequencing used immunoSEQ multiplex PCR; TCRdb keeps in-frame clones, though not all of them. The sample lists 180,000 or so clones, 85% to 95% occurring once. The sequences come from peripheral blood, collected on day 0 of AZD1222 vaccination. Receptor source: an adult in good health.

This sequence joins TRBV10-2 and TRBJ2-1; TRBD2 agrees at 9 bases. The CDR3 spans 16 residues. The germline gives CDR1 WSHSY, CDR2 SAAADI. Trimming at V came to 7 bases and at J to 7 bases, leaving 14 bases not matched to a gene. This CDR3 is CASIFRLAGSRNEQFF. The CDR3 bases are TGCGCCAGCATTTTCAGGCTAGCGGGATCCCGTAATGAGCAGTTCTTC.

The genes are TRBV5-1 and TRBJ2-3; D gene unclear. In germline, CDR1 is SGHRS, CDR2 YFSETQ. V dropped 5 bases and J dropped 4 bases, with 17 bases sitting between them. CDR3 size: 15 residues. This CDR3 reads CASRRSGGFADTQYF. Written as DNA, the CDR3 is TGCGCCAGCAGAAGATCGGGTGGATTTGCAGATACGCAGTATTTT.

The chain combines TRBV5-5 with TRBJ2-7, with D perhaps TRBD2 (6 bases). CDR3 length equals 16 residues. Trimming removed 3 bases at V and 0 bases at J, with 16 bases between. In germline, CDR1 is SGHKS, CDR2 YYEKEE (reference sequence). CDR3 coding DNA: TGTGCCAGCAGCTGGACGGGACTTACGAGCTCCTACGAGCAGTACTTC. It translates to CASSWTGLTSSYEQYF.

The chain joins TRBV6-5 to TRBJ2-3; 9 bases are a match to TRBD2. CDR3 length: 14 residues. Trimming took 11 bases from V and 3 from J; bases not matched to a gene: 9. Per the germline V gene, CDR1 is MNHEY and CDR2 is SVGAGI. Here the CDR3 reads CAGASGEETDTQYF. The CDR3 coding sequence is TGTGCCGGGGCTAGCGGGGAGGAAACAGATACGCAGTATTTT.

The chain couples TRBV14 to TRBJ2-6; TRBD2 might be the D (6 bases). The CDR3 length is 15 residues. V was cut by 4 bases and J by 2 bases, with 9 bases left in between. The germline gives CDR1 SGHDN, CDR2 FVKESK. The CDR3 DNA reads TGTGCCAGCAGCCCCACGGGGGCTGGGGCCAACGTCCTGACTTTC. It translates to CASSPTGAGANVLTF.

The genes are TRBV27 and TRBJ2-7; 8 nucleotides agree with TRBD1. The germline CDR1 and CDR2 sequences are MNHEY and SMNVEV (reference sequence). The V gene end was trimmed by 2 bases and the J gene end by 1 base; junction bases not matched to a gene: 7. This CDR3 is built from 16 residues. CDR3 protein: CASSLLGTGLSYEQYF. The CDR3 DNA is TGTGCCAGCAGTTTACTCGGGACAGGTCTGTCCTACGAGCAGTACTTC.

This clone turned up a few times. The chain joins TRBV19 to TRBJ1-5; a weak D match, TRBD1 (6 bases). This CDR3 comprises 13 residues. Between the trimmed V and J ends, which lost 3 bases and 6 bases, there was a span of 9 bases. The germline CDR1 and CDR2 sequences are LNHDA and SQIVND (reference sequence). The CDR3 spells CASSISGVQPQHF. In nucleotides, the CDR3 is TGTGCCAGTAGTATCTCAGGGGTTCAGCCCCAGCATTTT.

The chain has TRBV28 and TRBJ2-2; D ambiguous. V was shortened by 2 bases and J by 3 bases, with 4 bases between the two germline ends. CDR1 is MDHEN, CDR2 SYDVKM, per germline. The CDR3 is 13 residues long. CDR3 in DNA: TGTGCCAGCAGTTTAGAGTACACCGGGGAGCTGTTTTTT. Its protein is CASSLEYTGELFF.

This clone showed up just once. This chain joins TRBV28 and TRBJ1-2; TRBD1 matches at 7 bases. V lost 3 bases to trimming and J lost 10 bases; unmatched junction nucleotides: 14. Germline CDR1 and CDR2: MDHEN and SYDVKM. CDR3 length equals 15 residues. CDR3: CASSFLSGVGQIYTF. The CDR3 DNA reads TGTGCCAGCAGTTTTTTAAGTGGAGTGGGACAGATCTACACCTTC.

This chain links TRBV6-1 with TRBJ1-1; D is perhaps TRBD1 (5 bases). Germline CDR1 reads MNHNS; CDR2 reads SASEGT. V lost 3 bases, J lost 2 bases, and 13 bases lay in between. The CDR3 has 15 residues. DNA of the CDR3: TGTGCCAGCAGTGATTACAGGACCCTAAACACTGAAGCTTTCTTT. Amino acids: CASSDYRTLNTEAFF.

The CDR3 sequence: CASSPGQLNYGYTF. CDR3 sequence (DNA): TGTGCCAGCTCACCAGGCCAGCTTAACTATGGCTACACCTTC. The gene calls are TRBV18 and TRBJ1-2; D remains ambiguous. Germline V gives CDR1 KGHSH, CDR2 LQKENI. This CDR3 contains 14 residues. The ends were cut back, 2 bases at V and 1 base at J, with 8 bases in the middle.

The chain links TRBV20-1 to TRBJ2-3; no reliable D call. The CDR3 has 11 amino acids. Germline CDR1 is DFQATT and CDR2 is SNEGSKA (reference sequence). The V and J ends lost 7 bases and 6 bases respectively, with 11 bases between them. This CDR3 is CSVSPQDTQYF. The CDR3 region has the DNA TGCAGTGTTTCTCCCCAGGATACGCAGTATTTT.

The CDR3 bases are TGTGCCAGCAGCCTAAGCCACGGCCGCTCGGAGCAGTACTTC. This gives the protein CASSLSHGRSEQYF. The rearrangement uses TRBV3-1 (or the pseudogene TRBV3-2) and TRBJ2-7; no clear D gene. CDR3 length equals 14 residues. V gave up 4 bases and J gave up 7 bases, with 17 bases separating them. The germline V gene has CDR1 LGHDT and CDR2 YNNKEL (reference sequence).

The V and J genes are TRBV2 and TRBJ2-7, with TRBD1 identical over 10 bases. The CDR3 sequence is 12 residues long. Germline CDR1 is SNHLY and CDR2 is FYNNEI. Trimming cost V 9 bases and J 7 bases; bases outside gene matches: 6. The chain's CDR3 is CARGQGSFEQYF. The CDR3, as DNA: TGTGCCAGGGGACAGGGGTCGTTTGAGCAGTACTTC.

The chain is built from TRBV4-2 and TRBJ1-1; tentative D call: TRBD1 (5 bases). The CDR3 covers 15 residues. Germline-derived CDR1 and CDR2 are LGHNA and YNFKEQ. The germline V and J ends were trimmed by 1 base and 0 bases, with 9 bases remaining between them. CDR3 coding DNA: TGTGCCAGCAGCCAAGCTGACAGCCTGAACACTGAAGCTTTCTTT. Translated: CASSQADSLNTEAFF.

The V and J genes are TRBV10-2 and TRBJ1-6; D not certain. The germline gives CDR1 WSHSY, CDR2 SAAADI. The CDR3 is 14 residues long. The V end was cut by 3 bases, the J end by 7 bases, with 10 bases between. The CDR3 bases are TGCGCCAGCAGTGAAACCTACTTCAATTCACCCCTCCACTTT. Translated, it gives CASSETYFNSPLHF.

This chain connects TRBV5-1 to TRBJ2-1; 11 nucleotides line up with TRBD2. Trimming removed 4 bases from V and 7 bases from J; junction bases left unmatched: 22. The CDR3 spans 20 residues. Germline V lookup: CDR1 SGHRS, CDR2 YFSETQ. CDR3 amino acids: CASSLLTNILGLAGGNEQFF. The CDR3, as DNA: TGCGCCAGCAGCCTATTAACCAACATTCTCGGGCTAGCGGGAGGTAATGAGCAGTTCTTC.

The genes are TRBV6-5 and TRBJ1-2; no clear D gene. The V and J ends lost 7 bases and 2 bases respectively, with 14 bases between them. This CDR3 has 14 residues. Germline V gene sequence: CDR1 MNHEY, CDR2 SVGAGI. CDR3 in DNA: TGTGCCAGCACCCGCCCCACAGACAACTATGGCTACACCTTC. It yields the protein CASTRPTDNYGYTF.

This clone was observed a handful of times. This rearrangement joins TRBV7-9 to TRBJ1-5; perhaps TRBD1 as D (6 bases). This CDR3 is built from 16 residues. Trimming cost V 3 bases and J 3 bases, with 15 bases left between them. Germline V gene data show CDR1 as SEHNR and CDR2 as FQNEAQ (reference sequence). The CDR3 here is CASSLGGGHTNQPQHF. Written as DNA, the CDR3 is TGTGCCAGCAGCTTGGGCGGGGGGCACACCAATCAGCCCCAGCATTTT.

CDR3 in DNA: TGTGCCAGCAGCTTCTCCGCTTCTCAGGGGGCCAAAAACATTCAGTACTTC. Its translation: CASSFSASQGAKNIQYF. V gene TRBV11-2 combines with J gene TRBJ2-4, with D perhaps matching TRBD1 (6 bases). The CDR3 is made up of 17 amino acids. The V end lost 3 bases, the J end lost 1 base, and 16 bases lay between the germline ends. Germline lookup yields CDR1 SGHAT and CDR2 FQNNGV.